This T cell receptor beta chain was identified in a study of shared clonotypes between healthy human individuals. Study findings and constraints: When compared with the clonotypes that were shared by all four sorted-subset donors, the non-shared clonotypes turned out to have lower generation probabilities. Since donors were few, the genetic and exposure-history diversity represented was limited. Blood alone was sampled, and tissue repertoires likely differ.

Profiled with immunoSEQ multiplex PCR; TCRdb holds only in-frame clones, not every one. This table has millions of clones, 90% to 95% appearing once. The CDR3 loop spans 17 amino acids. V was pared by 3 bases and J by 5 bases, with 20 bases between. Germline values: CDR1 MDHEN, CDR2 SYDVKM. Notes on this clone: Its specificity is not known.

Material for sequencing was naive CD4+ T cells from PBMCs. As for subset: CD45RA+ positively selected. J is TRBJ2-1 and V is TRBV28, with D perhaps TRBD1 or TRBD2 (5 bases each). The receptor comes from a man aged 18 to 29 in good health. Some clones in this sample may be carry-over from other donors' samples. The CDR3 region has the DNA TGTGCCAGCAGTTTCCCCCCTGCAGGGACCGAAAACAATGAGCAGTTCTTC. Encoded protein: CASSFPPAGTENNEQFF. Full variable domain (missing parts from reference TRBV28 and TRBJ2-1): DVKVTQSSRYLVKRTGEKVFLECVQDMDHENMFWYRQDPGLGLRLIYFSYDVKMKEKGDIPEGYSVSREKKERFSLILESASTNQTSMYLCASSFPPAGTENNEQFFGPGTRLTVL.